This T cell receptor (beta chain) was retrieved from a study of T cells in Graves' hyperthyroidism and ophthalmopathy. Study in general: Peripheral blood specimens were obtained at initial diagnosis, prior to any treatment. Broader study findings: Ophthalmopathy was model-predicted a median about 6.7 months pre-onset. Most clonotypes that expanded in the thyroid above 0.001 also showed up in blood.

Amplified TCR beta CDR3 regions derived from RNA transcripts. The HTBI primer set was used in a first-round RT-PCR of the TCR CDR3. MiXCR, run by TCRdb on the multiplex PCR reads, gives a single entry per CDR3 protein. This table holds a few hundred thousand distinct CDR3 sequences, around a fifth found once. This clonotype was counted at least ten times. Its antigen is not known. The sequence derives from a man over 45 with Graves' ophthalmopathy. The specimen was blood.

The CDR3 sequence: CAWRKLAGGRSDTQYF. The CDR3 DNA reads TGTGCCTGGAGAAAATTAGCGGGAGGACGGTCAGATACGCAGTATTTT. The chain links TRBV30 to TRBJ2-3; TRBD2 matches at 10 bases. Germline V gene data show CDR1 as GTSNPN and CDR2 as SVGIG (reference sequence). The trim removed 3 bases at V and 4 bases at J, leaving 10 bases unmatched. The CDR3 is made up of 16 amino acids.